These 5 T cell receptor beta chains came from one sample sequenced in a study of blood T cell repertoires in COVID-19. Assay: immunoSEQ multiplex PCR; the TCRdb copy retains only in-frame clones and omits some. In the table there are some 300,000 clones, roughly 90% of which are singletons. Input material: PBMCs or T cells enriched from blood (not recorded which). The source is a woman in her thirties or forties who had recovered from COVID-19.

This chain joins TRBV7-6 and TRBJ2-3, with 14 bases aligning to TRBD2. The trim removed 4 bases at V and 1 base at J, leaving 7 bases unmatched. The germline V gene encodes CDR1 SGHVS and CDR2 FNYEAQ. The CDR3 is 18 amino acids. Here the CDR3 reads CASSSGLAGGGGTDTQYF. DNA for the CDR3: TGTGCCAGCAGCTCTGGACTAGCGGGGGGCGGTGGCACAGATACGCAGTATTTT.

The chain uses TRBV18 and TRBJ1-1; possible D gene TRBD1, 5 bases. Germline assignment: CDR1 KGHSH and CDR2 LQKENI. Trimming pared 4 bases from V and 4 bases from J, leaving 19 bases between. This CDR3 has 16 residues. The CDR3 sequence is CASSQDTSFRATEAFF. The CDR3 coding sequence is TGTGCCAGCTCACAGGACACTTCCTTCCGCGCCACTGAAGCTTTCTTT.

The chain combines TRBV6-2 or TRBV6-3 with TRBJ2-5; 9 bases map to TRBD2. In germline, CDR1 is MNHEY, CDR2 SVGEGT. Trimming cost V 4 bases and J 9 bases; bases outside gene matches: 18. The CDR3 extends over 17 amino acids. CDR3 loop: CASSWITASGDLGAQYF. In DNA form, the CDR3 reads TGTGCCAGCAGTTGGATCACGGCTAGCGGGGACCTCGGGGCCCAGTACTTC.

This clone was observed a single time. The genes are TRBV25-1 and TRBJ2-3, with TRBD2 matching over 9 bases. The CDR3 consists of 16 residues. V lost 8 bases, J lost 4 bases, and 13 bases stayed unmatched. Germline V gene sequence: CDR1 MGHDK, CDR2 SYGVNS. The CDR3 DNA is TGTGCCAGCCGTTCCCAGACTAGCGGTGGCGCAGATACGCAGTATTTT. It codes for CASRSQTSGGADTQYF.

The chain combines TRBV15 with TRBJ1-4; TRBD1 aligns across 7 bases. Unmatched junction bases numbered 5, after V lost 5 bases and J lost 11 bases. Germline assignment: CDR1 LNHNV and CDR2 YYDKDF (reference sequence). The CDR3 consists of 12 residues. DNA of the CDR3: TGTGCCACCAGCGGGGACAGTCCCAAACTGTTTTTT. This encodes CATSGDSPKLFF.